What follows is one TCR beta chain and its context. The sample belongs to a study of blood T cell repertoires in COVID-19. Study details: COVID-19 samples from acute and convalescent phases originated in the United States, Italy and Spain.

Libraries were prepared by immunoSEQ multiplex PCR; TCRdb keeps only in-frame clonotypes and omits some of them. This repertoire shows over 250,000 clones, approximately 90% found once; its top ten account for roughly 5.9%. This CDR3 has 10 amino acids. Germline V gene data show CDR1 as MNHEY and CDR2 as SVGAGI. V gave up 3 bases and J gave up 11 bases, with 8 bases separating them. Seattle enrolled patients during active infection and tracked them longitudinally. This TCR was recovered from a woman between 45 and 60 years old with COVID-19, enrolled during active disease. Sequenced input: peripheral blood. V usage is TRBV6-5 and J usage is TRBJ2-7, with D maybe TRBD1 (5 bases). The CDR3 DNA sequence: TGTGCCAGCAGTTATCAGGGAAAGTACTTC. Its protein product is CASSYQGKYF.